The 28 T cell receptor beta chains below all came from one sample that was sequenced in a study of early stage breast cancer tumors. Data came from immunoSEQ multiplex PCR; TCRdb stores just in-frame clones and leaves some out. The sample contains some 70,000 clones, roughly three quarters of which appear only once. Sequenced: blood. The receptors shown here come from a person between 55 and 69 years old with breast cancer.

The chain links TRBV9 to TRBJ2-5; TRBD1 agrees at 8 bases. Germline trimming cut 4 bases from V and 4 bases from J; bases unmatched to any gene: 6. From germline, CDR1 is SGDLS and CDR2 YYNGEE. The CDR3 runs 14 residues. CDR3 in DNA: TGTGCCAGCAGCCCTGGGACAGGTGGAGAGACCCAGTACTTC. Its translation is CASSPGTGGETQYF. The full variable domain, rest sourced from reference TRBV9 and TRBJ2-5, is DSGVTQTPKHLITATGQRVTLRCSPRSGDLSVYWYQQSLDQGLQFLIQYYNGEERAKGNILERFSAQQFPDLHSELNLSSLELGDSALYFCASSPGTGGETQYFGPGTRLLVL.

This clone was observed a handful of times. The chain carries TRBV5-1 and TRBJ1-4; tentatively, D is TRBD1 (6 bases). Trimming shortened V by 1 base and J by 4 bases, and 11 bases separated the two germline ends. The CDR3 contains 15 residues. Germline assignment: CDR1 SGHRS and CDR2 YFSETQ. CDR3 sequence (DNA): TGCGCCAGCAGCTTGTCAGGGGATGGTAATGAAAAACTGTTTTTT. Its translation is CASSLSGDGNEKLFF. The full variable domain, rest sourced from reference TRBV5-1 and TRBJ1-4, is KAGVTQTPRYLIKTRGQQVTLSCSPISGHRSVSWYQQTPGQGLQFLFEYFSETQRNKGNFPGRFSGRQFSNSRSEMNVSTLELGDSALYLCASSLSGDGNEKLFFGSGTQLSVL.

The CDR3 DNA is TGTGCCAGCACCTCCACCGGGACAGGGTATCAGCCCCAGCATTTT. This gives the protein CASTSTGTGYQPQHF. This chain links TRBV6-6 with TRBJ1-5; 9 bases are shared with TRBD1. The CDR3 extends over 15 amino acids. The junction had 9 bases not matched to a gene; V was cut back by 7 bases and J by 5 bases. Germline V lookup: CDR1 MNHNY, CDR2 SVGAGI (reference sequence).

The CDR3 region has the DNA TGTGCCAGCAGTCCACGGGTACTAGCGGGGCAATACGAGCAGTACTTC. It yields the protein CASSPRVLAGQYEQYF. The gene calls are TRBV28 and TRBJ2-7; TRBD2 matches 10 bases. This CDR3 has 16 amino acids. V dropped 5 bases and J dropped 4; count of bases not matched to a gene: 11. Germline values: CDR1 MDHEN, CDR2 SYDVKM.

The chain joins TRBV29-1 to TRBJ2-3; 8 positions match TRBD2. The CDR3 has 19 amino acids. Germline V gene sequence: CDR1 SQVTM, CDR2 ANQGSEA. The ends lost 2 bases at V and 0 bases at J; junction bases unmatched: 16. CDR3 DNA: TGCAGCGTTGAACCGCGGGGAGGTAGCGGGGCCTCTAGCACAGATACGCAGTATTTT. It translates to CSVEPRGGSGASSTDTQYF.

The chain is built from TRBV28 and TRBJ2-7; 9 nucleotides line up with TRBD1. CDR3 length: 13 amino acids. The V gene's germline CDR1 is MDHEN and CDR2 SYDVKM. The junction had 4 bases not matched to a gene; V was cut back by 6 bases and J by 4 bases. The CDR3 DNA reads as TGTGCCAGCAGGACAGGGGGGTCATACGAGCAGTACTTC. This gives the protein CASRTGGSYEQYF.

The rearrangement links TRBV28 to TRBJ2-4; 7 bases line up with TRBD2. CDR3 length equals 13 residues. V was pared by 4 bases and J by 8 bases, with 5 bases of the junction left unmatched. Germline loops: CDR1 MDHEN, CDR2 SYDVKM. CDR3 nucleotides: TGTGCCAGCAGTTCGACTAGCTCAGACATTCAGTACTTC. It specifies CASSSTSSDIQYF.

The V gene is TRBV5-6, the J gene TRBJ1-6, with D possibly being TRBD1 (6 bases). The CDR3 has 16 residues. From germline, CDR1 is SGHDT and CDR2 YYEEEE. With 3 bases removed from V and 10 bases from J, the gap between germline ends came to 20 bases. The CDR3 reads CASSSTHRGAGSPLHF. CDR3 coding DNA: TGTGCCAGCAGCTCCACCCACCGGGGGGCAGGATCACCCCTCCACTTT.

This clone came up a few times. The rearrangement joins TRBV28 to TRBJ1-5; D possibly corresponds to TRBD1 (6 bases). Germline V gene lookup returns CDR1 MDHEN and CDR2 SYDVKM. The CDR3 covers 14 residues. V gave up 2 bases and J gave up 5 bases, with 10 bases separating them. CDR3 nucleotides: TGTGCCAGCAGTTTACCCGACAGGCATCAGCCCCAGCATTTT. Amino acids: CASSLPDRHQPQHF.

The chain is built from TRBV10-3 and TRBJ1-2, with D possibly TRBD1 on 6 matching bases. CDR3 size: 14 residues. V was pared by 2 bases and J by 8 bases, with 15 bases between. Per germline, CDR1 ENHRY and CDR2 SYGVKD. The CDR3 sequence is CAISEIQGNGGYTF. CDR3 coding DNA: TGTGCCATCAGTGAGATCCAGGGGAACGGGGGCTACACCTTC.

The chain recombines TRBV6-6 with TRBJ2-7; no definite D call. Trimming stripped 6 bases from V and 6 bases from J, with 12 bases between. Germline V gene sequence: CDR1 MNHNY, CDR2 SVGAGI (reference sequence). This CDR3 has 12 residues. CDR3 bases: TGTGCCAGCAGCCCTCGAATTGGCGAGCAGTACTTC. It codes for CASSPRIGEQYF.

The V gene is TRBV7-2, the J gene TRBJ2-7; tentatively, D is TRBD2 (7 bases). Per the germline V gene, CDR1 is SGHTA and CDR2 is FQGNSA. The V end was cut by 5 bases, the J end by 4 bases, with 27 bases between. CDR3 size: 18 residues. The CDR3 sequence: CASSEGVRGGLRLYEQYF. Here the CDR3 DNA reads TGTGCCAGCAGCGAAGGAGTTAGGGGGGGGTTGAGGCTTTACGAGCAGTACTTC.

The rearrangement links TRBV9 to TRBJ2-5, with D perhaps matching TRBD2 (5 bases). The V gene's germline CDR1 is SGDLS and CDR2 YYNGEE. The CDR3 runs to 13 residues. With 0 bases removed from V and 8 bases from J, the gap between germline ends came to 11 bases. The CDR3 sequence: CASSVEGGPTQYF. As DNA, the CDR3 is TGTGCCAGCAGCGTAGAAGGCGGGCCAACCCAGTACTTC.

This sequence joins TRBV5-4 and TRBJ2-5; tentative D call: TRBD1 (5 bases). Trimming pared 2 bases from V and 4 bases from J, leaving 9 bases between. Germline V gene sequence: CDR1 SGHNT, CDR2 YYREEE (reference sequence). The CDR3 extends over 13 amino acids. The CDR3 nucleotides read TGTGCCAGCAGCTTTCTAGGGGCAGAGACCCAGTACTTC. Amino acid sequence: CASSFLGAETQYF.

Of note for this clone: Germline is not matched at one junction end, which may reflect a read error. V and J are TRBV7-7 and TRBJ1-3, with a tentative D call TRBD1 (5 bases). This CDR3 has 14 residues. CDR1 SSHAT and CDR2 FNYEAQ come from the germline V gene (reference sequence). CDR3 DNA sequence: TGTGCTAGCAGCTTAGAATGGGGGTCTAACACCATATATTTT. Amino acid sequence: CASSLEWGSNTIYF.

The chain employs TRBV28 and TRBJ1-3; no definite D call. The V end lost 5 bases, the J end lost 0 bases, and 8 bases lay between the germline ends. CDR1 is MDHEN and CDR2 is SYDVKM in the germline V gene. The CDR3 sequence is 14 residues long. CDR3 region: CASSNSGSGNTIYF. As DNA, the CDR3 is TGTGCCAGCAGTAACTCGGGCTCTGGAAACACCATATATTTT.

This clone was seen a single time. V usage is TRBV5-5 and J usage is TRBJ1-2; TRBD1 is a possible D gene (5 bases). The ends were cut back, 5 bases at V and 11 bases at J, with 25 bases in the middle. CDR1 and CDR2 (germline): SGHKS, YYEKEE (reference sequence). This CDR3 comprises 15 residues. CDR3 amino acids: CASSYDGTPQLLYTF. DNA for the CDR3: TGTGCCAGCAGTTATGACGGGACTCCTCAGCTCCTTTACACCTTC.

This chain joins TRBV5-1 and TRBJ2-1; D may be TRBD1 (5 bases). In germline, CDR1 is SGHRS, CDR2 YFSETQ. CDR3 length: 13 residues. V dropped 2 bases and J dropped 10 bases, with 13 bases sitting between them. The DNA of the CDR3 is TGCGCCAGCAGCTTACTTCGAGGACAAGAGCAGTTCTTC. It specifies CASSLLRGQEQFF.

The chain uses TRBV7-8 and TRBJ2-3, with D perhaps assigned TRBD1 or TRBD2 (5 bases each). Trimming left V 2 bases short and J 4 bases short, with 13 bases between. The CDR3 extends over 15 amino acids. CDR1 and CDR2 from the germline V gene are SGHVS and FQNEAQ. The DNA of the CDR3 is TGTGCCAGCAGCTTATTGGGGGACCTCCCAGATACGCAGTATTTT. This sequence encodes CASSLLGDLPDTQYF.

The chain recombines TRBV7-3 with TRBJ2-1; 12 bases line up with TRBD2. V gave up 4 bases and J gave up 8 bases; unmatched junction bases: 0. The CDR3 runs to 13 residues. Germline V gene lookup returns CDR1 SGHTA and CDR2 FQGTGA. The CDR3 is CASSSSGGDEQFF. The CDR3 region has the DNA TGTGCCAGCAGCTCTAGCGGGGGGGATGAGCAGTTCTTC. The entire variable domain, with the rest obtained from reference TRBV7-3 and TRBJ2-1, is as follows: GAGVSQTPSNKVTEKGKYVELRCDPISGHTALYWYRQSLGQGPEFLIYFQGTGAADDSGLPNDRFFAVRPEGSVSTLKIQRTERGDSAVYLCASSSSGGDEQFFGPGTRLTVL.

The rearrangement joins TRBV25-1 to TRBJ2-1; tentatively, D is TRBD1 (5 bases). This CDR3 contains 11 residues. V was cut by 10 bases and J by 4 bases, with 8 bases left in between. Looked up from germline, CDR1 is MGHDK and CDR2 is SYGVNS. This CDR3 reads CANQGYNEQFF. The CDR3 DNA sequence: TGTGCCAATCAGGGTTACAATGAGCAGTTCTTC. Based on the CDR3 plus reference TRBV25-1 and TRBJ2-1, the full variable domain is EADIYQTPRYLVIGTGKKITLECSQTMGHDKMYWYQQDPGMELHLIHYSYGVNSTEKGDLSSESTVSRIRTEHFPLTLESARPSHTSQYLCANQGYNEQFFGPGTRLTVL.

The rearrangement uses TRBV27 and TRBJ1-1, with D tentatively TRBD1 (6 bases). This CDR3 is built from 12 residues. CDR1 and CDR2 from the germline V gene are MNHEY and SMNVEV (reference sequence). V dropped 9 bases and J dropped 5 bases, with 13 bases sitting between them. CDR3 protein: CASQGLRTEAFF. In nucleotides, the CDR3 is TGTGCCAGTCAGGGGTTGCGGACTGAAGCTTTCTTT.

V gene TRBV6-6 combines with J gene TRBJ2-7; 8 bases align to TRBD1. V lost 0 bases and J lost 7; bases outside the gene matches: 11. Germline CDR1 MNHNY, CDR2 SVGAGI (reference sequence). The CDR3 consists of 16 residues. CDR3: CASSYSVQGVTGEQYF. CDR3 nucleotide sequence: TGTGCCAGCAGTTACTCGGTACAGGGGGTTACGGGGGAGCAGTACTTC.

The chain joins TRBV2 to TRBJ2-5; tentative D call: TRBD2 (7 bases). Between the trimmed V and J ends, which lost 4 bases and 5 bases, there was a span of 11 bases. The CDR3 extends over 13 amino acids. Germline V gene data show CDR1 as SNHLY and CDR2 as FYNNEI. The CDR3 nucleotides read TGTGCCAGCAGTGCGGGGGGCGGGGAGACCCAGTACTTC. Amino acid sequence: CASSAGGGETQYF.

This clone was detected a few times. The gene calls are TRBV27 and TRBJ1-1, with D uncertain. Per germline, CDR1 MNHEY and CDR2 SMNVEV (reference sequence). V was cut by 7 bases and J by 0 bases, with 12 bases left in between. The CDR3 runs to 14 residues. CDR3 coding DNA: TGTGCCAGCATCTCCAGTGGGGTGAACACTGAAGCTTTCTTT. The encoded protein is CASISSGVNTEAFF.

The chain has TRBV30 and TRBJ2-5; D tentatively fits TRBD1 or TRBD2 (5 bases each). Germline V gene data show CDR1 as GTSNPN and CDR2 as SVGIG (reference sequence). V shed 3 bases and J shed 4 bases, with 9 bases lying between them. There are 12 residues in the CDR3. DNA of the CDR3: TGTGCCTGGAGCCCAGGGACAGAGACCCAGTACTTC. Translation gives CAWSPGTETQYF.

The rearrangement joins TRBV28 to TRBJ1-1; maybe TRBD1 (5 bases). The ends were cut back, 2 bases at V and 10 bases at J, with 11 bases in the middle. Germline V CDR1 and CDR2: MDHEN, SYDVKM. The CDR3 is 12 residues long. The CDR3 region is CASSLPREGAFF. CDR3 nucleotide sequence: TGTGCCAGCAGTTTACCCAGGGAGGGAGCTTTCTTT.

The chain is built from TRBV4-2 and TRBJ1-4, with 8 bases that match TRBD1. CDR1 is LGHNA, CDR2 YNFKEQ, per germline. This CDR3 is 18 amino acids long. V gave up 4 bases and J gave up 7 bases; unmatched junction bases: 17. Written as DNA, the CDR3 is TGTGCCAGCAGCCCTCGCTCAGGGGGCGCAGGGGGGGCTGAAAAACTGTTTTTT. This gives the protein CASSPRSGGAGGAEKLFF.